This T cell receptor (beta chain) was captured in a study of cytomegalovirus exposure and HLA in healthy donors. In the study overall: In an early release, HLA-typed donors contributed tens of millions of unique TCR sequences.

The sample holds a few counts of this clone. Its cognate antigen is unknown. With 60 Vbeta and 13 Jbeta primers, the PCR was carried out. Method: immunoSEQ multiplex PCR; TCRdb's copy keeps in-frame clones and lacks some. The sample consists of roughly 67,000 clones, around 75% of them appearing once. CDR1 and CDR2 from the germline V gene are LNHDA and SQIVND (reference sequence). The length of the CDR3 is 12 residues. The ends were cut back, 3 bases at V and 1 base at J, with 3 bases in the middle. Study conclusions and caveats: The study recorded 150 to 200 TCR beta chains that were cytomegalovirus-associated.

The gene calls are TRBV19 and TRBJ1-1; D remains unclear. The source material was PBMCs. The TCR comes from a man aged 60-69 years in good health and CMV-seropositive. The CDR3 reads CASSMANTEAFF. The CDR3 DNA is TGTGCCAGTAGTATGGCGAACACTGAAGCTTTCTTT.